This T cell receptor beta chain was found in a study of cytomegalovirus exposure and HLA in healthy donors (TCRdb year 2017). Regarding the complete study: In an earlier analysis of approximately 500 of the donors, 250 to 350 Gb of sequence data and just under 120 million unique TCR beta sequences from roughly 200 million T cells were reported. An early release covering about 600 HLA-typed donors comprised about 290 gigabases of sequencing data and around 86 million unique TCR sequences. Of the 300 to 500 genotyped donors, 81% were placed in the genetic ancestry cluster associated with self-reported Caucasian donors. The study was designed to test whether signatures of past pathogen exposure could be identified by cataloging public T cell receptors. The study profiled the T cell repertoires of about 720 subjects by immunosequencing and related them to cytomegalovirus serostatus. Along with the approximately 700-subject first cohort, a separate validation cohort of around 110 different subjects was used. To predict cytomegalovirus infection status, the study brought together high-throughput TCR immunosequencing, statistical association of individual TCRs with disease status, and machine learning. A later analysis re-examined previously published TCR beta repertoires from hundreds of donors and added high-resolution HLA genotyping to investigate patterns of TCR occurrence. Rather than drawing on any new phenotypic data, the later analysis identified candidate immune exposures from TCR beta sequences and the way those sequences occurred across donors. In an earlier analysis of over 550 of the donors, high-throughput TCR beta sequencing was used to judge whether each TCR beta V gene segment behaved as functional or pseudogenic. Donor age, sex, ethnicity and CMV serostatus were collected together with the repertoire data. Genome-wide SNP genotypes for about 55% of the 666 donors were used in a later genetic analysis, which treated that subset as a discovery cohort. All discovery cohort repertoires had been generated using a single sequencing platform. HLA typing covered class I and class II loci at four-digit resolution. The number of donors typed differed by locus, with about 620-630 for A, B, C, DRB1 and DQB1, roughly 520 for DQA1, about 610 for DPA1, and 400 to 490 for DPB1. Because of strong linkage in the cohort, five DR-DQ haplotypes were treated as single units for association and clustering. Among roughly 400 genotyped donors of the cohort, an average of about 220,000 unique TCR beta nucleotide sequences was sequenced per donor, of which approximately 18% were non-productive.

In total, roughly 670 healthy bone marrow donors made up the cohort. At the time of sampling, all cohort members were nominally healthy, though unrecorded immune exposures were likely present. The donor tested CMV seronegative and was one of the 352 seronegative cohort members. Each donor provided a peripheral blood sample, and peripheral blood mononuclear cells were used for TCR beta sequencing. The Qiagen DNeasy Blood Extraction Kit was used to extract genomic DNA from the blood cell samples. Libraries came from the immunoSEQ multiplex PCR assay. For the multiplex PCR, a mixture combining 60 forward primers for TCR Vbeta segments and 13 reverse primers for TCR Jbeta segments was used. The CDR3 region of rearranged TCR beta genes was amplified from genomic DNA by a multiplex PCR assay. The amplified TCR beta libraries were sequenced on the Illumina HiSeq System as 87-base-pair reads. In the original analysis: A later analysis counted about 80 million unique TCR beta chains across the approximately 700 repertoires, and some 11 million of these chains were shared by at least two donors. A nearest-neighbor algorithm error-corrected the raw reads and collapsed the reads into unique sequences, merging closely related sequences to remove PCR and sequencing errors. CDR3 sequences were aligned to IMGT reference sequences to assign V, D and J gene segments. Each retained sequence needed at least a six-nucleotide match to both a V gene segment and a J gene segment. A rearrangement was called productive if the CDR3 had no stop codons and remained in frame with V and J, and every other rearrangement was called non-productive. Following IMGT convention, CDR3 was defined as the stretch from the second conserved V-encoded cysteine up to the conserved J-encoded phenylalanine. In an earlier analysis of some 550 of the donors, sequences lacking an unambiguous match to a single V gene segment were excluded. In an earlier analysis of approximately 550 of the donors, V segments were called functional above 56.7% productive rearrangements and were called segregating when the between-donor standard deviation exceeded 5%. A statistical classification framework was built to diagnose cytomegalovirus status from the catalog of TCR beta chain sequences. A later analysis assigned V and J genes by comparing TCR nucleotide sequences with IMGT/GENE-DB human TR gene sequences. A later analysis assigned CDR3 sequences and most-parsimonious VDJ recombination scenarios with the TCRdist pipeline. In a later analysis, each TCR beta chain was defined by its CDR3 amino acid sequence together with its V-gene family, and reads without a unique V-gene family were excluded. A later analysis removed roughly 590 highly shared, low-generation-probability nucleotide sequences to deal with suspected cross-contamination and a sequencing artifact. A later analysis calculated a clonal expansion index for each public chain from normalized within-repertoire ranks of inferred template counts. In a later analysis, generation probabilities were computed using a VDJ recombination model fitted to out-of-frame rearrangements, and the results were checked against IGoR. Hypergeometric tests were used in a later analysis to score TCR-TCR, TCR-HLA and TCR-CMV co-occurrence, with a repertoire-size bias correction applied to the TCR pairs. To estimate false discovery rates, a later analysis permuted the HLA or CMV assignments 20 times. In a later analysis, co-occurring TCRs were grouped with DBSCAN, and TCRdist sequence similarity was added when clustering was performed within HLA-allele-positive subsets. Repertoires with fewer than 30,000 or more than 120,000 public chains, plus five repertoires with anomalous nucleotide sharing, were excluded from co-occurrence clustering. TCRdb mirrors the immuneACCESS table, restricted to in-frame sequences. Some clones are absent from its copies; in checked studies, under half trace to an unresolved V gene, and the reason for the others is unknown. The V and J calls and clone size come from that table; D and trimming were worked out from the DNA. The sample yields 160,000 or so clones; almost 80% were counted once. The ten top clones hold 1.3% of the sample.

What the study reported, not specific to this receptor: Correlated functional status among segregating V segments might reflect linkage disequilibrium, but an unknown experimental factor could not be ruled out. A later genetic analysis associated a missense DCLRE1C variant with V-gene and J-gene trimming of TCR beta chains, and an independent cohort replicated the association. In vitro tests confirmed that a few of the cytomegalovirus-associated TCR beta chains recognize cytomegalovirus antigens. A group of highly shared sequence variants was considered likely to be a technical artifact of the sequencing pipeline. In a later analysis, TCR association rates were found to vary across HLA loci, with the most associated TCRs seen for DRB1 alleles and the fewest for HLA-C alleles. At a false discovery rate of 0.05, a later analysis linked fewer than 20,000 TCR beta sequences to specific HLA alleles. Because the 87-base-pair reads could not distinguish some IMGT-functional V segments, including TRBV6-2 and TRBV6-3, those segments were excluded. In a later analysis, HLA-associated TCR beta chains showed more clonal expansion and lower generation probabilities than non-associated chains that were equally common. Approximately 16 rarely observed V segments, including chromosome 9 orphons, were excluded from the earlier analysis of just under 600 of the donors because counts were too low. The authors suggested that the approach could potentially be generalized to other disease states and immunological phenotypes. The cohort was sequenced for TCR beta chains only, and without alpha or paired-chain data the features that could be detected were limited. Across donors, most TCR sequences were observed very rarely, whereas some public TCRs were present in many individuals. In a later genetic analysis, fewer N-insertions in productive TCRs were reported among donors in an Asian-associated ancestry cluster than the 666-donor mean. Because some donors lacked HLA typing at each locus, the association tests relied only on the typed subset. In a later analysis, most CMV-associated TCR beta chains were found to appear HLA-restricted, with HLA associations seemingly driven largely by CMV exposure. An earlier analysis of some 590 of the donors showed that most TCR beta V segments appeared in productive rearrangements either about 87% or about 30% of the time, which broadly matched IMGT annotations. A later analysis reported that several top co-occurrence clusters appeared linked to parvovirus B19, influenza, CMV and Epstein-Barr virus. Immune exposure information for the cohort was limited to CMV serostatus. Assigning TCR associations to individual alleles was difficult when HLA alleles, especially DR and DQ, strongly co-occurred. A further reported finding was that TCR beta sequences accurately predicted the HLA-A and HLA-B alleles for most subjects in the first cohort. Presence/absence analyses assumed roughly uniform sequencing depth across donors, an assumption that may not hold. Cytomegalovirus status was reported to be diagnosed by the classifier with high specificity and sensitivity in both the original and validation cohorts. The study listed 150 to 200 TCR beta chains as associated with cytomegalovirus.

The CDR3, cysteine through phenylalanine, is 16 amino acids long. The CDR3 DNA has 48 bases and is translated from base 1. The germline V gene encodes CDR1 MRHNA and CDR2 SNTAGT. From V the trimming removes 2 bases and from J it removes 5 bases, while the gene matches leave 8 bases of the junction unaccounted for. On this clone itself: It has no known antigen specificity. Base qualities were left out, and no much larger clone turns up one base away.

The sequence was collected from a man aged 25-40 years in good health and CMV-seronegative. The sample was PBMCs. The sequence joins TRBV6-4 to TRBJ1-5; TRBD1 agrees with 8 junctional bases. The CDR3 protein sequence reads: CASSDGRGQADQPQHF. The base sequence is TGTGCCAGCAGTGACGGCAGGGGGCAGGCGGATCAGCCCCAGCATTTT.